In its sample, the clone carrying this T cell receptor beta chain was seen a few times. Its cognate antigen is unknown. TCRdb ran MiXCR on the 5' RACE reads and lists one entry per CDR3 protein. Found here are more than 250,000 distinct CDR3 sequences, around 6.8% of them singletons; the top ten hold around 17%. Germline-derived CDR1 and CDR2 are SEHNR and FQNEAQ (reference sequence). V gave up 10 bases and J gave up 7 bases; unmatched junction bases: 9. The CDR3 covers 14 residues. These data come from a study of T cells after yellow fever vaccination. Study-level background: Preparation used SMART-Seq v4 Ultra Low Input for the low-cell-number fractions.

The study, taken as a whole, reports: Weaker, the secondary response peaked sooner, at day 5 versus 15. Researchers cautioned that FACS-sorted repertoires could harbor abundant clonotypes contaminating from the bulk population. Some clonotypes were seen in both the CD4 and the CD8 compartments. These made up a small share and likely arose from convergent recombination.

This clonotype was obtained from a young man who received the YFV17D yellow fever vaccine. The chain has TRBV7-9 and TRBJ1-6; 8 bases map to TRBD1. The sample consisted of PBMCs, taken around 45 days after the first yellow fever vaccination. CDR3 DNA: TGTGCCATCCCTTGGGGACAGGCGAATTCACCCCTCCACTTT. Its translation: CAIPWGQANSPLHF. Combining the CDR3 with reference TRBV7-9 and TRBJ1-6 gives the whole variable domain DTGVSQNPRHKITKRGQNVTFRCDPISEHNRLYWYRQTLGQGPEFLTYFQNEAQLEKSRLLSDRFSAERPKGSFSTLEIQRTEQGDSAMYLCAIPWGQANSPLHFGNGTRLTVT.